This paragraph covers one T cell receptor (beta chain) sequence. No cognate antigen has been identified for it. No much larger clone exists at a distance of one base, and base qualities are not known. TCRbeta CDR3 regions were amplified from genomic DNA using the immunoSEQ Assay, a bias-controlled multiplex PCR. The source study handled its data this way. The number of nucleated cells in each sample was estimated by amplification of reference gene primers within the assay. Sequence reads were collapsed and filtered to measure the absolute abundance of every unique TCRbeta CDR3 rearrangement. For each sample, productive Simpson clonality was calculated as the square root of Simpson's diversity index across productive rearrangements. TCRdb's version of the immuneACCESS table is confined to in-frame rearrangements and falls short of the full clone set. An unresolved V gene accounts for under half of the shortfall where checked; the remainder is of unknown origin. V and J calls plus clone size are reproduced from that table; the DNA served to infer D and trimming. A total of 79,000 or so clones appear in this sample, around 86% of them only once. The ten largest account for 1.1% of the sample.

Each collaborating institution followed its own protocols to collect whole blood in K2EDTA tubes. For TCRbeta analysis, collaborator samples were shipped as frozen whole blood, as isolated PBMCs, or as DNA extracted from either sample type. This sample stems from a study of blood T cell repertoires in COVID-19 (dated by TCRdb to 2018 to 2021). Turning to the overall study: Samples covering the acute and convalescent phases of COVID-19 were provided by collaborators in the United States, Italy and Spain. Deeply sampled blood TCRbeta repertoires from subjects exposed to, actively infected with, or recovered from COVID-19 were included in the dataset. The repertoires were released in a freely available public database intended as a resource for research on the immune response to SARS-CoV-2. The material from the prospective study consisted of cDNA or gDNA derived from T cells, B-cell-depleted T cells, or PBMCs. The samples were drawn from the first 160 participants of the ongoing ImmuneRACE study and from 950 to 1,500 subjects provided by 6 global collaborators. HLA class I and class II types, where available, came from metadata supplied by the sample provider rather than from assay-based typing. Nearly every sample came with metadata listing a de-identified subject ID, COVID-19 status, age in years and sex.

Overall study outcomes, separate from this receptor: The quantity of clinical and demographic metadata differed by source and by participant and was supplied without curation.

The clonotype was recovered from a human donor in a cohort sampled during active COVID-19. The sample consisted of peripheral blood.

CDR3 reads: CASSDWGQGYTGELFF. Read as DNA, the sequence is TGTGCCAGCAGTGATTGGGGACAGGGCTACACCGGGGAGCTGTTTTTT. The chain couples TRBV2 to TRBJ2-2, with 9 junctional bases fitting TRBD1. Per the germline V gene, SNHLY is the CDR1 and FYNNEI is the CDR2. The V end gives up 3 bases and the J end 3 bases, leaving 5 bases in the junction not matched to a gene. The CDR3 holds 16 amino acids from the cysteine to the phenylalanine. CDR3 DNA only is kept here, 48 bases in frame from base 1.